This T cell receptor (beta chain) comes out of a study of blood T cell repertoires in COVID-19. Study as a whole: The United States, Italy and Spain were the sources of the acute and convalescent COVID-19 samples. Sources were T cells, B-cell-depleted T cells, or PBMCs; the material itself was cDNA or gDNA.

Authors' data handling: Amplification of reference gene primers was used by the study to estimate nucleated cell counts. Sequenced by immunoSEQ multiplex PCR; TCRdb stores in-frame clones only, minus some. V, J and clone size were drawn from that table, and D and trimming were deduced from the DNA. The repertoire holds some 25,000 clones, roughly nine tenths seen once, with roughly a tenth in the top ten. The CDR3 spans 15 residues. Germline CDR1 is MDHEN and CDR2 is SYDVKM. V shed 2 bases and J shed 7 bases, with 15 bases lying between them. Source material: peripheral blood. The gene calls are TRBV28 and TRBJ1-5; no clear D. The clonotype originates from a man aged 65 to 79 with acute or convalescent COVID-19. CDR3 sequence reads: CASSLRQVAHQPQHF. For the CDR3, the DNA is TGTGCCAGCAGTTTACGGCAGGTTGCCCACCAGCCCCAGCATTTT.